Following are 13 T cell receptor beta chains from one sample sequenced in a study of blood T cell repertoires in COVID-19. TCRdb keeps only in-frame clones here, not all; method: immunoSEQ multiplex PCR. The table lists about 92,000 clones, about two thirds of them singletons. Input material: peripheral blood. The receptors stem from a woman aged 55-69 years in a cohort sampled during active or convalescent COVID-19.

The V gene is TRBV28, the J gene TRBJ2-7; 7 nucleotides line up with TRBD2. The CDR3 consists of 15 residues. CDR1 MDHEN and CDR2 SYDVKM come from the germline V gene. V trimming: 2 bases; J trimming: 6 bases; junction bases outside the gene matches: 10. The CDR3 reads CASSLESSGGPEQYF. The CDR3 DNA reads TGTGCCAGCAGTTTAGAGTCTAGCGGAGGACCCGAGCAGTACTTC. Combining the CDR3 with reference TRBV28 and TRBJ2-7 gives the whole variable domain DVKVTQSSRYLVKRTGEKVFLECVQDMDHENMFWYRQDPGLGLRLIYFSYDVKMKEKGDIPEGYSVSREKKERFSLILESASTNQTSMYLCASSLESSGGPEQYFGPGTRLTVT.

This clone has only a few counts. The rearrangement uses TRBV4-2 and TRBJ2-7; 9 bases are a match to TRBD2. This CDR3 is 18 amino acids long. V shed 0 bases, J shed 5 bases, and the junction held 14 bases outside the gene matches. Germline V gene lookup returns CDR1 LGHNA and CDR2 YNFKEQ. CDR3 sequence: CASSQDTPAGGLLNEQYF. The DNA of the CDR3 is TGTGCCAGCAGCCAAGATACCCCAGCGGGGGGATTGTTAAACGAGCAGTACTTC.

V and J are TRBV11-1 and TRBJ1-3, with 7 bases that match TRBD1. Germline V gives CDR1 SGHAT, CDR2 FQDESV (reference sequence). This CDR3 has 14 residues. The V gene end was trimmed by 5 bases and the J gene end by 7 bases; junction bases not matched to a gene: 8. CDR3 bases: TGTGCCAGCAGCACCTGGACAGGAGCGAACACCATATATTTT. Translated: CASSTWTGANTIYF. The entire variable domain, with the rest obtained from reference TRBV11-1 and TRBJ1-3, is as follows: EAEVAQSPRYKITEKSQAVAFWCDPISGHATLYWYRQILGQGPELLVQFQDESVVDDSQLPKDRFSAERLKGVDSTLKIQPAELGDSAMYLCASSTWTGANTIYFGEGSWLTVV.

The chain combines TRBV15 with TRBJ2-1, with D possibly being TRBD1 (7 bases). The CDR3 runs to 15 residues. Germline V CDR1 and CDR2: LNHNV, YYDKDF (reference sequence). Trimming removed 0 bases from V and 7 bases from J, with 13 bases in between. CDR3 nucleotides: TGTGCCACCAGCAGAGATCGTCCAGGGGGGAATGAGCAGTTCTTC. It specifies CATSRDRPGGNEQFF.

V usage is TRBV4-1 and J usage is TRBJ2-3; D is possibly TRBD1 (5 bases). From germline, CDR1 is MGHRA and CDR2 YSYEKL. V dropped 0 bases and J dropped 6 bases, with 16 bases sitting between them. The CDR3 spans 16 residues. CDR3 in DNA: TGCGCCAGCAGCCAAGATCAAGGCAGGGCTATCGATACGCAGTATTTT. Protein product: CASSQDQGRAIDTQYF.

V gene TRBV7-8 combines with J gene TRBJ2-3; D unclear. Between the trimmed V and J ends, which lost 4 bases and 8 bases, there was a span of 10 bases. CDR1 is SGHVS, CDR2 FQNEAQ, per germline. The CDR3 runs to 12 residues. The CDR3 bases are TGTGCCAGCAGCTACCTTTCAGGTACGCAGTATTTT. This sequence encodes CASSYLSGTQYF.

The genes are TRBV5-1 and TRBJ2-2; TRBD2 matches at 11 bases. The germline V gene encodes CDR1 SGHRS and CDR2 YFSETQ. J gave up 6 bases and V 1 base, and 8 bases lay outside the gene matches. The CDR3 spans 17 residues. CDR3 sequence reads: CASSLSGVAGGPGELFF. Written as DNA, the CDR3 is TGCGCCAGCAGCTTGAGTGGAGTAGCGGGGGGGCCCGGGGAGCTGTTTTTT.

With regard to this clone: Other nucleotide sequences in the sample specify the same CDR3. The V and J genes are TRBV5-1 and TRBJ2-7; D not resolved. Germline CDR1 reads SGHRS; CDR2 reads YFSETQ. This CDR3 comprises 14 residues. V was clipped by 0 bases and J by 2 bases, with 9 bases between them. DNA for the CDR3: TGCGCCAGCAGCTTGGTCGCTGGGCCCTACGAGCAGTACTTC. It is translated as CASSLVAGPYEQYF.

This clone occurred once. V gene TRBV6-5 combines with J gene TRBJ1-6; TRBD1 matches 9 bases. J gave up 7 bases and V 5 bases, and 3 bases lay outside the gene matches. The CDR3 is 14 amino acids. Germline CDR1 MNHEY, CDR2 SVGAGI. CDR3 in amino acids: CASSPTGGNSPLHF. CDR3 nucleotides: TGTGCCAGCAGTCCTACAGGGGGCAATTCACCCCTCCACTTT.

V and J are TRBV30 and TRBJ2-7; 9 nucleotides agree with TRBD1. This CDR3 contains 15 residues. Germline assignment: CDR1 GTSNPN and CDR2 SVGIG (reference sequence). V lost 0 bases and J lost 6; bases outside the gene matches: 9. This CDR3 is CAWSVTGTGLGEQYF. The DNA of the CDR3 is TGTGCCTGGAGTGTTACCGGGACAGGGTTAGGCGAGCAGTACTTC.

The chain employs TRBV6-2 or TRBV6-3 and TRBJ1-2; a possible D gene is TRBD1 (6 bases). CDR1 and CDR2 (germline): MNHEY, SVGEGT. The CDR3 runs to 14 residues. V was trimmed by 4 bases and J by 3 bases, leaving 12 bases between them. The CDR3 coding sequence is TGTGCCAGCAGTTCCCCGGGACAATACTATGGCTACACCTTC. Its translation: CASSSPGQYYGYTF.

Written as DNA, the CDR3 is TGTGCCAGCAGATTTCCGGGACAGACTAATGAAAAACTGTTTTTT. Protein sequence: CASRFPGQTNEKLFF. The V and J genes are TRBV6-6 and TRBJ1-4, with 7 positions matching TRBD1. With 6 bases clipped from V and 2 bases from J, the junction kept 6 bases outside the gene matches. The CDR3 extends over 15 amino acids. Germline V gene data show CDR1 as MNHNY and CDR2 as SVGAGI (reference sequence).

The V and J genes are TRBV9 and TRBJ2-3; TRBD2 aligns across 12 bases. The V segment lost 3 bases and the J segment 1 base; nucleotides outside the gene matches: 3. This CDR3 spans 16 amino acids. The V gene's germline CDR1 is SGDLS and CDR2 YYNGEE. The CDR3 sequence: CASSARTSGGTDTQYF. The CDR3 nucleotides are TGTGCCAGCAGCGCCCGGACTAGCGGGGGCACAGATACGCAGTATTTT.